This TCR beta chain was captured by sequencing in a study of cytomegalovirus exposure and HLA in healthy donors. Across the study: The use of the same platform for the 90 to 150 validation repertoires and the 550 to 850 first-cohort repertoires was reported by a later analysis. Points from the study as a whole: A classifier reportedly called cytomegalovirus status with high sensitivity and specificity.

It was the approximately 130-subject validation cohort, separate from the approximately 700-subject first cohort, to which the donors belonged. With 9 bases removed from V and 8 bases from J, the gap between germline ends came to 17 bases. This CDR3 comprises 13 residues. The germline CDR1 and CDR2 sequences are KGHSH and LQKENI. Produced via immunoSEQ multiplex PCR; TCRdb's table is partial and in-frame only. The table shows roughly 50,000 clones, with approximately 89% occurring only once. About this clone: As yet, its antigen is unknown.

The V gene is TRBV18, the J gene TRBJ2-1; TRBD1 is a possible D gene (6 bases). The specimen was PBMCs. This receptor was identified in a woman younger than 35 in good health and CMV-seropositive. CDR3 nucleotides: TGTGCCAGTCGGGACACAGGGTTCGATGAGCAGTTCTTC. Its protein is CASRDTGFDEQFF.